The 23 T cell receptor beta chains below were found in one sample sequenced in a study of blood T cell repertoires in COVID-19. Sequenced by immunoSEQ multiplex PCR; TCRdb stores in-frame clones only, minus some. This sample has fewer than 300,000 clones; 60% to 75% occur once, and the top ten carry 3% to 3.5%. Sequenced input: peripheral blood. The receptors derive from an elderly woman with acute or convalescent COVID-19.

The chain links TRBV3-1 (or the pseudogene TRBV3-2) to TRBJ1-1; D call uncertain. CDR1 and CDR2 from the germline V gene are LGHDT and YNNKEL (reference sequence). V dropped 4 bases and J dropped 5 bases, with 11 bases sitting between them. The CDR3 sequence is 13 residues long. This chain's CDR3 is CASSLTKYTEAFF. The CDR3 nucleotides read TGTGCCAGCAGCCTAACAAAGTATACTGAAGCTTTCTTT.

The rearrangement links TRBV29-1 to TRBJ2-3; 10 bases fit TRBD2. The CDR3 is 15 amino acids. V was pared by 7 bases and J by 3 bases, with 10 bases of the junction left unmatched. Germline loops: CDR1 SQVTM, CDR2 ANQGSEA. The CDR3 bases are TGCAGCGCCCTTCATAGCGGGAGGAAGACAGATACGCAGTATTTT. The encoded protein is CSALHSGRKTDTQYF.

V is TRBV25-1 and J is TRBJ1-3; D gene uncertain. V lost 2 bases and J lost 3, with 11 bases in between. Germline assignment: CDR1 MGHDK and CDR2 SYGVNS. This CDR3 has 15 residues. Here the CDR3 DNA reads TGTGCCAGCAGTGAACCCGGCAGAGGTGGAAACACCATATATTTT. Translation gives CASSEPGRGGNTIYF.

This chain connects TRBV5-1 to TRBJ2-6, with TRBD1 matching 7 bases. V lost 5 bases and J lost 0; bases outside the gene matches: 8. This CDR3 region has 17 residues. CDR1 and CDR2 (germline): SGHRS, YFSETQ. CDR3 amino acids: CASRSGQPTSGANVLTF. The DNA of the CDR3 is TGCGCCAGCAGATCGGGACAGCCTACCTCTGGGGCCAACGTCCTGACTTTC.

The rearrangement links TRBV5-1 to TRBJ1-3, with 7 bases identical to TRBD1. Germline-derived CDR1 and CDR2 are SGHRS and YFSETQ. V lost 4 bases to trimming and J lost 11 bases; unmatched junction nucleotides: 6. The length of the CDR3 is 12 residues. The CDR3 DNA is TGCGCCAGCAGCGTGGACAGGATGCCCATATATTTT. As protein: CASSVDRMPIYF.

The CDR3 loop reads CASNPQGRTDTQYF. CDR3 sequence (DNA): TGTGCCAGCAATCCACAGGGGAGGACAGATACGCAGTATTTT. The V call is TRBV2, the J call TRBJ2-3; a possible D gene is TRBD1 (7 bases). V was shortened by 7 bases and J by 3 bases, with 14 bases between the two germline ends. Germline CDR1 reads SNHLY; CDR2 reads FYNNEI. The CDR3 runs 14 residues.

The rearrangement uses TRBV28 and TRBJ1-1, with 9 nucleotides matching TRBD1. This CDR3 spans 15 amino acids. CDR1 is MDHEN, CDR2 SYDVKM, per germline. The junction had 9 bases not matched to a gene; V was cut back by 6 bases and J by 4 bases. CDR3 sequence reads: CASSLKMTGGTEAFF. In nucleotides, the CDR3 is TGTGCCAGCAGCCTAAAGATGACAGGGGGCACTGAAGCTTTCTTT.

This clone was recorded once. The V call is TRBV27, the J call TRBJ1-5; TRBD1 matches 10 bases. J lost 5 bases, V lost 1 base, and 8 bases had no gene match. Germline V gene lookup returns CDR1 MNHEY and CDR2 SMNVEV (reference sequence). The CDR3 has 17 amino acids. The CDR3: CASSLFGTGALYQPQHF. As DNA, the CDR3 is TGTGCCAGCAGTTTATTCGGGACAGGGGCACTTTATCAGCCCCAGCATTTT.

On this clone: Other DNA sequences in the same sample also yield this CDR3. In nucleotides, the CDR3 is TGCGCCAGCAGCTTGGGGGGAGGTAATTCACCCCTCCACTTT. Protein: CASSLGGGNSPLHF. The gene calls are TRBV5-1 and TRBJ1-6; D unresolved. Germline lookup yields CDR1 SGHRS and CDR2 YFSETQ. This CDR3 has 14 amino acids. Trimming cost V 0 bases and J 6 bases, with 7 bases left between them.

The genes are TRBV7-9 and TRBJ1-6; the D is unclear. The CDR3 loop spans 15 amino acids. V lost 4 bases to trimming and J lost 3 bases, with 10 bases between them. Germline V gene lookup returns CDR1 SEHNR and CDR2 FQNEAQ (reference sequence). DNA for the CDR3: TGTGCCAGCAGCTCAACAGCAAACTATAATTCACCCCTCCACTTT. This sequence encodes CASSSTANYNSPLHF.

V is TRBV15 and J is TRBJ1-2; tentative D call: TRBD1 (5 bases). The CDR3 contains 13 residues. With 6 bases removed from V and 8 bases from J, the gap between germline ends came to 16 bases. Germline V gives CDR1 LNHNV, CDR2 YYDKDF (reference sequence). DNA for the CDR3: TGTGCCACCAGTCCCAGGGCCCCCAGGGGCTACACCTTC. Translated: CATSPRAPRGYTF.

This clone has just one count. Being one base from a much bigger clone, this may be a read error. CDR3 amino acids: CAIRGQGNSPLHF. The DNA for the CDR3 is TGTGCCATCAGGGGACAGGGTAATTCACCCCTCCACTTT. The gene calls are TRBV10-3 and TRBJ1-6; 9 nucleotides match TRBD1. Trimming at V came to 6 bases and at J to 6 bases, leaving 0 bases not matched to a gene. The CDR3 runs to 13 residues. Per germline, CDR1 ENHRY and CDR2 SYGVKD.

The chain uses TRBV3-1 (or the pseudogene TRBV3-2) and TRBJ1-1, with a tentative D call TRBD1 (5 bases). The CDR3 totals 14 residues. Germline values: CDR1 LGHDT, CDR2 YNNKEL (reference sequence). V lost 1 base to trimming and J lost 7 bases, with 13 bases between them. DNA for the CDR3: TGTGCCAGCAGCCAAGGGGCGAGGACATATGAAGCTTTCTTT. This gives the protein CASSQGARTYEAFF.

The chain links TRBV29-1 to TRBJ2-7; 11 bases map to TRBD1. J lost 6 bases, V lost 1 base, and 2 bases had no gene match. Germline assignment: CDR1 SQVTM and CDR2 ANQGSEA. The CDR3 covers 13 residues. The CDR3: CSVEGTGGAEQYF. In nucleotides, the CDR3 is TGCAGCGTTGAAGGGACAGGGGGCGCCGAGCAGTACTTC.

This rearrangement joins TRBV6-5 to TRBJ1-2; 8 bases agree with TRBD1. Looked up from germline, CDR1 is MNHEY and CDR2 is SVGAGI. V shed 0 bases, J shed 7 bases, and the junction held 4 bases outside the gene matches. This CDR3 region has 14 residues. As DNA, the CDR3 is TGTGCCAGCAGTTACTCCGACAGGGGTCTTGGCTACACCTTC. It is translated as CASSYSDRGLGYTF.

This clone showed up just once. The DNA for the CDR3 is TGTGCCAGTTTGAGAAGCAACCCGGGCTCTGGAAACACCATATATTTT. Residues: CASLRSNPGSGNTIYF. The chain recombines TRBV19 with TRBJ1-3; D unclear. Deletions cut 8 bases from V and 0 bases from J, with 17 bases between. CDR1 is LNHDA and CDR2 is SQIVND in the germline V gene (reference sequence). This CDR3 is built from 16 residues.

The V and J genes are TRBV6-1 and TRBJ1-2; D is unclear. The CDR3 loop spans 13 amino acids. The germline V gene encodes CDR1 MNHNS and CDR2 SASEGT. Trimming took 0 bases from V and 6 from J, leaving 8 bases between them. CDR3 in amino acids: CASSEAVGDGYTF. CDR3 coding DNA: TGTGCCAGCAGTGAAGCAGTCGGGGATGGCTACACCTTC.

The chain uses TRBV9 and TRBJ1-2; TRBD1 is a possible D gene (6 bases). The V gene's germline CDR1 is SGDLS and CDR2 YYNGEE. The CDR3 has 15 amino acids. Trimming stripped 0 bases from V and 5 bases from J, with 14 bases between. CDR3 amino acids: CASSVDQLGGYGYTF. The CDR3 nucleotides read TGTGCCAGCAGCGTAGACCAACTAGGGGGATATGGCTACACCTTC.

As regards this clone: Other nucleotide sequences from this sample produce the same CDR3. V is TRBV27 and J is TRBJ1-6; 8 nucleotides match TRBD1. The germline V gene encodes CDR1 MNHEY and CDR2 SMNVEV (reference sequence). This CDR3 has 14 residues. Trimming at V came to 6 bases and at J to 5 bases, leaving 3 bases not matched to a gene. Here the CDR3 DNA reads TGTGCCAGCAGGGGGACAGGCGATAATTCACCCCTCCACTTT. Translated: CASRGTGDNSPLHF.

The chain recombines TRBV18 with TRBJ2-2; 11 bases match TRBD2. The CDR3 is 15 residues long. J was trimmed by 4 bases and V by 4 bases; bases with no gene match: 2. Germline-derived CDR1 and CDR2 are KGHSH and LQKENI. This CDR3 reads CASSLGLAGTGELFF. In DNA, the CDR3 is TGTGCCAGCTCACTCGGACTAGCGGGCACCGGGGAGCTGTTTTTT.

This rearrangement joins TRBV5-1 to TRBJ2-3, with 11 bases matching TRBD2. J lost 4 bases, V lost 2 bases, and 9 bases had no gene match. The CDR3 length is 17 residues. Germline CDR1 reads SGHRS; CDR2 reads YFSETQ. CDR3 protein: CASSLWLAGGGADTQYF. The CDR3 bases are TGCGCCAGCAGCTTATGGCTAGCGGGAGGCGGCGCAGATACGCAGTATTTT.

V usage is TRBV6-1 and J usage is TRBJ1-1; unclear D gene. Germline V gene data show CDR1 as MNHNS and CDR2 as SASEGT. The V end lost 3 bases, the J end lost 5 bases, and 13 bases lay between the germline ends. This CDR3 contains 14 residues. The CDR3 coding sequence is TGTGCCAGCAGTGATAGCCGTAGGGAGACTGAAGCTTTCTTT. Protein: CASSDSRRETEAFF.

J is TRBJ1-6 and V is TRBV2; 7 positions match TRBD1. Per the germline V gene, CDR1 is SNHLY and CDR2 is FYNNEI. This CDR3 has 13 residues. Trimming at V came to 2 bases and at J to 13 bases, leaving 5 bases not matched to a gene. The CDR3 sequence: CASSERGTDPLHF. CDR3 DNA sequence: TGTGCCAGCAGTGAAAGGGGGACAGACCCCCTCCACTTT.